A single T cell receptor beta chain is shown here with its context. Data came from immunoSEQ multiplex PCR; TCRdb stores just in-frame clones and leaves some out. In the table there are some 490,000 clones, approximately 86% of which are singletons. The CDR3 has 15 amino acids. Trimming shortened V by 5 bases and J by 4 bases, and 15 bases separated the two germline ends. Germline-derived CDR1 and CDR2 are SNHLY and FYNNEI. This specimen belongs to a study of blood T cell repertoires in COVID-19. The clonotype comes from a woman aged 55-75 years who had recovered from COVID-19. Input material: PBMCs or T cells enriched from blood (not recorded which). The V and J genes are TRBV2 and TRBJ1-3; tentatively, D is TRBD1 (5 bases). The CDR3 nucleotides are TGTGCCAGCAGTAGGAGGGGTACTTTCGGAAACACCATATATTTT. Translated, it gives CASSRRGTFGNTIYF.